This T cell receptor (beta chain) was captured in a study of blood T cells in healthy people across ages. There are a few counts of this clonotype. What it recognizes is unknown. Combining a sample-barcoded 5' primer with a J-beta primer mix, a second PCR ran for roughly 7 to 12 cycles. TCRdb reanalysed the 5' RACE reads using MiXCR and keeps one entry per CDR3 protein. The sample carries over a million distinct CDR3 sequences, 35% to 45% recorded once. Whole-study findings and limits: When set beside aged donors, long-lived donors presented more naive CD4+ cells and higher diversity. Per million T cells, the diversity of TCR beta decreased roughly linearly as age advanced.

The sequence was collected from a woman under 30 in good health. Source material: blood.

The CDR3 bases are TGCAGTGCGAACAGGGTCAGCGGCTACACCTTC. It codes for CSANRVSGYTF. The chain recombines TRBV20-1 with TRBJ1-2, with a possible D match to TRBD1 (6 bases). Germline loops: CDR1 DFQATT, CDR2 SNEGSKA (reference sequence). The V gene lost 6 bases and the J gene lost 8 bases, with 13 bases spanning the gap. This CDR3 is 11 amino acids long.